What follows are 22 T cell receptor beta chains derived from one specimen sequenced in a study of cytomegalovirus exposure and HLA in healthy donors. Use of 60 Vbeta and 13 Jbeta primers characterized the PCR. The protocol was immunoSEQ multiplex PCR, while the TCRdb copy is restricted to in-frame clones and leaves out a portion. The sample shows 78,000 or so clones, 84% of them seen only once. Source material: PBMCs. These receptors were obtained from a woman between 45 and 65 years old in good health and CMV-seronegative.

The gene calls are TRBV28 and TRBJ2-5, with TRBD1 as a possible D gene (5 bases). Per germline, CDR1 MDHEN and CDR2 SYDVKM. V was trimmed by 6 bases and J by 7 bases, leaving 24 bases between them. CDR3 length: 16 amino acids. As DNA, the CDR3 is TGTGCCAGCAGCCCCACGGCTACCAGGGTGGTGGGGACCCAGTACTTC. Translated, it gives CASSPTATRVVGTQYF.

V is TRBV6-5 and J is TRBJ2-7; D is possibly TRBD2 (5 bases). Germline V gene sequence: CDR1 MNHEY, CDR2 SVGAGI. CDR3 size: 14 residues. The V and J ends lost 4 bases and 3 bases respectively, with 13 bases between them. In DNA form, the CDR3 reads TGTGCCAGCAGTTTAGCGAAAACTAACTACGAGCAGTACTTC. Translating it yields CASSLAKTNYEQYF.

The chain couples TRBV14 to TRBJ2-5; TRBD1 agrees at 9 bases. J lost 3 bases, V lost 1 base, and 15 bases had no gene match. Germline V lookup: CDR1 SGHDN, CDR2 FVKESK. This CDR3 has 19 amino acids. The CDR3 DNA sequence: TGTGCCAGCAGCCAAGGAAGAGGGTTAGGGACAGGGAGAAAAGAGACCCAGTACTTC. As protein: CASSQGRGLGTGRKETQYF.

The count of this clone is one. The chain has TRBV15 and TRBJ2-6; D is unclear. Germline CDR1 is LNHNV and CDR2 is YYDKDF (reference sequence). V lost 0 bases to trimming and J lost 0 bases, with 9 bases between them. The CDR3 covers 17 residues. The CDR3 nucleotides read TGTGCCACCAGCAGAGATGGCAGATACTCTGGGGCCAACGTCCTGACTTTC. Its protein product is CATSRDGRYSGANVLTF. The full variable domain, its missing parts supplied by reference TRBV15 and TRBJ2-6, is DAMVIQNPRYQVTQFGKPVTLSCSQTLNHNVMYWYQQKSSQAPKLLFHYYDKDFNNEADTPDNFQSRRPNTSFCFLDIRSPGLGDTAMYLCATSRDGRYSGANVLTFGAGSRLTVL.

The chain combines TRBV7-8 with TRBJ2-3; D not resolved. V lost 0 bases and J 0 bases, leaving 7 bases between the germline ends. The V gene's germline CDR1 is SGHVS and CDR2 FQNEAQ. This CDR3 has 15 residues. The CDR3 loop reads CASSLAGPSTDTQYF. CDR3 bases: TGTGCCAGCAGCTTAGCGGGCCCTAGCACAGATACGCAGTATTTT. Looking up the rest from reference TRBV7-8 and TRBJ2-3 gives the full variable domain: GAGVSQSPRYKVAKRGQDVALRCDPISGHVSLFWYQQALGQGPEFLTYFQNEAQLDKSGLPSDRFFAERPEGSVSTLKIQRTQQEDSAVYLCASSLAGPSTDTQYFGPGTRLTVL.

The chain couples TRBV5-1 to TRBJ2-5; D might be TRBD2 (5 bases). CDR1 and CDR2 from the germline V gene are SGHRS and YFSETQ. The CDR3 is made up of 15 amino acids. Trimming stripped 4 bases from V and 2 bases from J, with 15 bases between. This CDR3 is CASSPLSGVQETQYF. CDR3 nucleotide sequence: TGCGCCAGCAGCCCACTGAGCGGAGTACAAGAGACCCAGTACTTC.

J is TRBJ1-1 and V is TRBV5-6; D is uncertain. This CDR3 contains 13 residues. Trimming cost V 9 bases and J 3 bases, with 15 bases left between them. Germline V gives CDR1 SGHDT, CDR2 YYEEEE. This chain's CDR3 is CATRSRLYTEAFF. CDR3 nucleotide sequence: TGTGCCACCCGCAGCAGACTGTACACTGAAGCTTTCTTT.

The sample holds one count of this clone. Other nucleotide sequences from this sample produce the same CDR3. The CDR3 DNA sequence: TGCGCCAGCAGCTTGGGGACAGATTATGGCTACACCTTC. Protein sequence: CASSLGTDYGYTF. This chain links TRBV5-1 with TRBJ1-2, with D perhaps matching TRBD1 (6 bases). Trimming shortened V by 0 bases and J by 5 bases, and 8 bases separated the two germline ends. The CDR3 is 13 residues long. Germline CDR1 and CDR2: SGHRS and YFSETQ.

CDR3 amino acids: CAISAHGREASDTQYF. CDR3 DNA sequence: TGTGCCATCAGTGCCCACGGGAGGGAGGCCTCAGATACGCAGTATTTT. This chain links TRBV10-3 with TRBJ2-3; TRBD2 agrees at 8 bases. The CDR3 covers 16 residues. The germline V gene has CDR1 ENHRY and CDR2 SYGVKD. V shed 4 bases and J 4 bases; nucleotides not matched to a gene: 10.

The chain couples TRBV27 to TRBJ1-2; 7 bases match TRBD1. V lost 3 bases and J lost 6; bases outside the gene matches: 10. This CDR3 is 15 amino acids long. Germline loops: CDR1 MNHEY, CDR2 SMNVEV (reference sequence). CDR3 region: CASSFSPGQLNGYTF. CDR3 nucleotides: TGTGCCAGCAGTTTTTCCCCGGGACAGTTAAATGGCTACACCTTC.

In its sample, this clone was seen once. The rearrangement uses TRBV4-1 and TRBJ1-5, with D possibly being TRBD1 (5 bases). The V gene's germline CDR1 is MGHRA and CDR2 YSYEKL. Trimming stripped 0 bases from V and 11 bases from J, with 11 bases between. The CDR3 totals 13 residues. The CDR3 loop reads CASSQDRGMTQHF. CDR3 coding DNA: TGCGCCAGCAGCCAAGATAGGGGTATGACCCAGCATTTT.

This clone turned up a few times. The V and J genes are TRBV4-1 and TRBJ1-1; D perhaps matches TRBD1 (5 bases). CDR1 and CDR2 from the germline V gene are MGHRA and YSYEKL. V was trimmed by 3 bases and J by 1 base, leaving 6 bases between them. The CDR3 contains 13 residues. The CDR3 DNA follows: TGCGCCAGCAGCCAGGGGGGGAACACTGAAGCTTTCTTT. Its protein is CASSQGGNTEAFF.

This chain links TRBV7-8 with TRBJ1-2, with D possibly being TRBD1 (6 bases). The length of the CDR3 is 17 residues. Germline V gene sequence: CDR1 SGHVS, CDR2 FQNEAQ. V was cut by 1 base and J by 4 bases, with 19 bases left in between. CDR3 amino acids: CASSLGITVDRRYGYTF. CDR3 nucleotides: TGTGCCAGCAGCTTAGGGATAACTGTGGACAGACGCTATGGCTACACCTTC.

This rearrangement joins TRBV7-2 to TRBJ1-1, with 9 bases that match TRBD1. CDR3 size: 15 residues. The germline V gene has CDR1 SGHTA and CDR2 FQGNSA. V dropped 5 bases and J dropped 5; count of bases not matched to a gene: 9. In DNA, the CDR3 is TGTGCCAGCAGCCCCTTGGGACAGGGCGGGACTGAAGCTTTCTTT. As protein: CASSPLGQGGTEAFF.

The chain joins TRBV27 to TRBJ1-1; TRBD1 agrees at 10 bases. V was pared by 6 bases and J by 6 bases, with 13 bases of the junction left unmatched. Germline lookup yields CDR1 MNHEY and CDR2 SMNVEV (reference sequence). The CDR3 has 16 residues. CDR3 amino acids: CASSPTRWDRGPEAFF. The CDR3 DNA follows: TGTGCCAGCAGCCCGACACGCTGGGACAGGGGACCTGAAGCTTTCTTT.

This chain joins TRBV2 and TRBJ1-1; tentative D call: TRBD1 (5 bases). V gave up 5 bases and J gave up 1 base, with 8 bases separating them. The CDR3 extends over 13 amino acids. Germline CDR1 SNHLY, CDR2 FYNNEI. Here the CDR3 reads CASSTQGNTEAFF. DNA of the CDR3: TGTGCCAGCAGTACTCAGGGGAACACTGAAGCTTTCTTT.

The DNA for the CDR3 is TGCGCCAGCAGCTTACTCGGACAGGGCAACTATGGCTACACCTTC. Translation: CASSLLGQGNYGYTF. The chain employs TRBV5-1 and TRBJ1-2; 8 nucleotides line up with TRBD1. The V gene's germline CDR1 is SGHRS and CDR2 YFSETQ. The CDR3 has 15 amino acids. V shed 2 bases, J shed 2 bases, and the junction held 5 bases outside the gene matches.

This sequence joins TRBV27 and TRBJ2-7; 7 positions match TRBD1. CDR1 is MNHEY, CDR2 SMNVEV, per germline (reference sequence). V dropped 3 bases and J dropped 0; count of bases not matched to a gene: 5. The CDR3 runs to 15 residues. CDR3 region: CASSFGTVSSYEQYF. In DNA, the CDR3 is TGTGCCAGCAGTTTCGGGACAGTATCCTCCTACGAGCAGTACTTC.

The chain uses TRBV29-1 and TRBJ1-3; possible D gene TRBD1, 6 bases. CDR3 length: 16 amino acids. The V and J ends lost 2 bases and 0 bases respectively, with 14 bases between them. The germline CDR1 and CDR2 sequences are SQVTM and ANQGSEA. As DNA, the CDR3 is TGCAGCGTTGAAAGGGGGGAGGGGAGCTCTGGAAACACCATATATTTT. The encoded protein is CSVERGEGSSGNTIYF.

In this sample, this clone turned up once. The rearrangement uses TRBV7-9 and TRBJ2-1; TRBD2 is a possible D gene (6 bases). Germline assignment: CDR1 SEHNR and CDR2 FQNEAQ (reference sequence). CDR3 length: 15 amino acids. The V gene lost 7 bases and the J gene lost 0 bases, with 13 bases spanning the gap. The DNA for the CDR3 is TGTGCCAGCACTATTGGAGGGCCCTCCTACAATGAGCAGTTCTTC. Encoded protein: CASTIGGPSYNEQFF.

The chain recombines TRBV19 with TRBJ1-2; 8 bases are a match to TRBD1. Germline V lookup: CDR1 LNHDA, CDR2 SQIVND (reference sequence). V was pared by 7 bases and J by 4 bases, with 8 bases of the junction left unmatched. This CDR3 has 14 amino acids. The DNA of the CDR3 is TGTGCCAGTACTGAGACAGGGGCGCCCTATGGCTACACCTTC. As protein: CASTETGAPYGYTF.

The V call is TRBV15, the J call TRBJ2-1, with unresolved D. This CDR3 spans 13 amino acids. V dropped 0 bases and J dropped 3 bases, with 3 bases sitting between them. Germline V gives CDR1 LNHNV, CDR2 YYDKDF (reference sequence). CDR3 residues: CATSRDRYNEQFF. CDR3 coding DNA: TGTGCCACCAGCAGAGACCGCTACAATGAGCAGTTCTTC.